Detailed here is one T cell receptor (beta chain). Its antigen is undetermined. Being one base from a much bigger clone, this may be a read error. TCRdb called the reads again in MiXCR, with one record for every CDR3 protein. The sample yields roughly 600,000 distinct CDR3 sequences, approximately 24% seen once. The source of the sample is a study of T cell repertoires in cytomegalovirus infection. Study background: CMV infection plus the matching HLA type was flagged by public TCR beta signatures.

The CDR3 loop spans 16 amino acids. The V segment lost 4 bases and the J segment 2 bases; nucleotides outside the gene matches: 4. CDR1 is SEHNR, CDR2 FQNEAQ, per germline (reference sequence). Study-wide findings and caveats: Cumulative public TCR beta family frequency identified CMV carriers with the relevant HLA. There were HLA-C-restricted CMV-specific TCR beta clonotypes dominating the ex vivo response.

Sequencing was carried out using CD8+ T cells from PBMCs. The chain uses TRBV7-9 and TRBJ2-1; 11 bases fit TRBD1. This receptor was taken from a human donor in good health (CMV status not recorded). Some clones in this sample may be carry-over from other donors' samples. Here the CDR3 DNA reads TGTGCCAGCAGCTCGCGGGACAGGGGGGCCTACAATGAGCAGTTCTTC. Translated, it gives CASSSRDRGAYNEQFF.